These T cell receptor beta chains were read from a single sample in a study of cytomegalovirus exposure and HLA in healthy donors. Repertoires were generated with immunoSEQ multiplex PCR, while TCRdb's copy carries only in-frame clones and drops some. Here the sample spans around 120,000 clones, roughly four fifths being singletons. Sequencing input: PBMCs. These receptors were obtained from a middle-aged woman in good health and CMV-seropositive. Each CDR3 is given with its conserved first and last residue. The D gene is left open where the match is weak. Clone sizes are given selectively: once, few, many, or a class where the clone is expanded.

J	V	size	length	D	CDR3	DNA
TRBJ1-1	TRBV5-1	-	16	-	CASSLASAGLNTEAFF	TGCGCCAGCAGCTTGGCCTCCGCAGGGTTGAACACTGAAGCTTTCTTT
TRBJ1-4	TRBV6-5	-	14	TRBD1	CASRLDRVWEKLFF	TGTGCCAGCAGACTCGACAGGGTGTGGGAAAAACTGTTTTTT
TRBJ2-7	TRBV4-1	-	15	-	CASSLDTARAYEQYF	TGCGCCAGCAGCTTGGACACCGCCCGAGCCTACGAGCAGTACTTC
TRBJ2-4	TRBV29-1	-	15	TRBD1	CSVEGDREAKNIQYF	TGCAGCGTTGAGGGGGACAGGGAAGCCAAAAACATTCAGTACTTC
TRBJ1-6	TRBV30	-	13	TRBD1	CAWGQGSNSPLHF	TGTGCCTGGGGACAGGGGTCTAATTCACCCCTCCACTTT
TRBJ2-2	TRBV9	-	15	TRBD2	CASSPGGLAAGELFF	TGTGCCAGCAGCCCCGGGGGACTAGCTGCCGGGGAGCTGTTTTTT
TRBJ2-1	TRBV5-4	-	15	-	CASSLQGGLYNEQFF	TGTGCCAGCAGCTTACAGGGGGGGCTGTACAATGAGCAGTTCTTC
TRBJ2-2	TRBV14	-	16	TRBD1	CASSPNRGYGAGELFF	TGTGCCAGCAGCCCGAACAGGGGATATGGGGCCGGGGAGCTGTTTTTT
TRBJ2-4	TRBV5-1	-	15	TRBD2	CASTSGPREKNIQYF	TGCGCCAGCACCTCTGGGCCGCGGGAGAAAAACATTCAGTACTTC
TRBJ2-5	TRBV5-4	-	17	TRBD1	CASSLDRWDSQGKTQYF	TGTGCCAGCAGCTTGGATCGGTGGGACAGCCAAGGGAAGACCCAGTACTTC
TRBJ1-2	TRBV9	-	12	-	CASSSRGRGYTF	TGTGCCAGCAGCTCTCGCGGGCGCGGCTACACCTTC
TRBJ1-1	TRBV9	-	13	-	CASSAGQNTEAFF	TGTGCCAGCAGCGCAGGGCAGAACACTGAAGCTTTCTTT
TRBJ2-3	TRBV5-4	-	16	TRBD2	CASSHQVGGPTDTQYF	TGTGCCAGCAGCCACCAAGTGGGAGGGCCGACAGATACGCAGTATTTT
TRBJ2-7	TRBV9	-	13	-	CASSAGVATEQYF	TGTGCCAGCAGCGCCGGGGTAGCGACCGAGCAGTACTTC
TRBJ2-1	TRBV6-4	-	15	-	CASSDSFAGDNEQFF	TGTGCCAGCAGTGACTCTTTTGCAGGGGACAATGAGCAGTTCTTC
TRBJ2-1	TRBV5-1	once	16	-	CASSLALSSSYNEQFF	TGCGCCAGCAGCTTGGCCTTATCTAGCTCCTACAATGAGCAGTTCTTC
TRBJ1-1	TRBV28	-	14	-	CASSLPGRGTEAFF	TGTGCCAGCAGTTTACCAGGGCGGGGGACTGAAGCTTTCTTT
TRBJ1-4	TRBV5-3	few	15	-	CARSTTDRLNEKLFF	TGTGCCAGAAGCACTACAGACAGACTGAATGAAAAACTGTTTTTT
TRBJ1-5	TRBV11-1	few	17	TRBD1	CASSPLSTGRSNQPQHF	TGTGCCAGCAGCCCCCTTTCGACAGGGAGGAGCAATCAGCCCCAGCATTTT
TRBJ2-5	TRBV5-4	-	15	TRBD1	CASSLVGTGVGTQYF	TGTGCCAGCAGCTTGGTGGGGACAGGGGTCGGGACCCAGTACTTC
TRBJ1-4	TRBV6-1	-	13	TRBD1	CASIDRGDEKLFF	TGTGCCAGCATTGACAGGGGGGATGAAAAACTGTTTTTT
TRBJ2-7	TRBV11-1	-	14	TRBD2	CASSLAGGTYEQYF	TGTGCCAGCAGCTTAGCGGGGGGGACTTACGAGCAGTACTTC
TRBJ1-2	TRBV7-9	-	14	-	CASSFIQAHYGYTF	TGTGCCAGCAGCTTCATACAGGCGCACTATGGCTACACCTTC
TRBJ1-3	TRBV15	-	17	TRBD1	CATSRDPVGTAGNTIYF	TGTGCCACCAGCAGAGATCCCGTGGGGACAGCTGGAAACACCATATATTTT
TRBJ2-3	TRBV25-1	once	18	TRBD2	CASSEMGGTSGYTDTQYF	TGTGCCAGCAGTGAAATGGGGGGGACTAGCGGATACACAGATACGCAGTATTTT
TRBJ2-7	TRBV10-2	-	13	-	CASSELSSYEQYF	TGCGCCAGCAGTGAGCTGAGCTCCTACGAGCAGTACTTC
TRBJ1-5	TRBV6-1	-	12	-	CARGSGNQPQHF	TGTGCCAGAGGGTCGGGGAATCAGCCCCAGCATTTT
TRBJ2-1	TRBV11-2	-	14	-	CASSFGRTYNEQFF	TGTGCCAGCAGCTTTGGCCGAACCTACAATGAGCAGTTCTTC
TRBJ2-3	TRBV5-1	-	12	-	CASSFNTDTQYF	TGCGCCAGCAGCTTTAACACAGATACGCAGTATTTT
TRBJ1-1	TRBV27	-	15	TRBD1	CASSFSTGLNTEAFF	TGTGCCAGCAGTTTCTCGACAGGGCTGAACACTGAAGCTTTCTTT
TRBJ2-1	TRBV6-1	-	13	TRBD2	CASSDRDYEGQFF	TGTGCCAGCAGTGACCGGGACTACGAGGGGCAGTTCTTC
TRBJ2-1	TRBV6-1	-	14	-	CASSLPSSYNEQFF	TGTGCCAGCAGCCTGCCTAGCTCCTACAATGAGCAGTTCTTC